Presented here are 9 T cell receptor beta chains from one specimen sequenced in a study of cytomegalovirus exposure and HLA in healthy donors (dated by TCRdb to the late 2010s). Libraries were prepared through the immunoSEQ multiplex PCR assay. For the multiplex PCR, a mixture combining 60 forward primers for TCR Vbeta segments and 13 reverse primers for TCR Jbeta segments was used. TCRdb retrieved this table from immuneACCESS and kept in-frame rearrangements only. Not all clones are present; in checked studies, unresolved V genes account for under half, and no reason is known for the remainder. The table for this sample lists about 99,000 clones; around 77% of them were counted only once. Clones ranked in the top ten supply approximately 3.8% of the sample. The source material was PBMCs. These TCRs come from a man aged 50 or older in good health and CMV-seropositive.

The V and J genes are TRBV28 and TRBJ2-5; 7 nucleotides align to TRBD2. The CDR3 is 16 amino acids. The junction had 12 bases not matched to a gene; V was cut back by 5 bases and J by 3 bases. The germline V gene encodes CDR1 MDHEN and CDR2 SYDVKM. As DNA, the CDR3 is TGTGCCAGCAGTCTAGTTGGGCTAGCGGTTGAAGAGACCCAGTACTTC. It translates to CASSLVGLAVEETQYF.

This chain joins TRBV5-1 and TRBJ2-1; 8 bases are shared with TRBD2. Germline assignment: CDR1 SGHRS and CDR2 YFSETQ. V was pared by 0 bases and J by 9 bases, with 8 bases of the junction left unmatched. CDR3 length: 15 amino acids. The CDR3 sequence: CASSLDPGLAGEQFF. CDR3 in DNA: TGCGCCAGCAGCTTGGACCCTGGACTAGCTGGTGAGCAGTTCTTC.

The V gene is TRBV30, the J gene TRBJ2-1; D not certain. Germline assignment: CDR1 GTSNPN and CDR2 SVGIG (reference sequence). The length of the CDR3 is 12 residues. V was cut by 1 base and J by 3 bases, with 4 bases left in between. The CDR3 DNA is TGTGCCTGGAGTGAGAGCTACAATGAGCAGTTCTTC. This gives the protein CAWSESYNEQFF.

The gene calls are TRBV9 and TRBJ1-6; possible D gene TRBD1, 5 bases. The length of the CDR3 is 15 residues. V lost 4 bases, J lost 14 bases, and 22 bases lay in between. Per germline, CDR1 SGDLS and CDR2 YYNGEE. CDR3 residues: CASSSHRTPGGSLHF. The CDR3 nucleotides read TGTGCCAGCAGCTCCCACAGGACCCCAGGTGGATCCCTCCACTTT.

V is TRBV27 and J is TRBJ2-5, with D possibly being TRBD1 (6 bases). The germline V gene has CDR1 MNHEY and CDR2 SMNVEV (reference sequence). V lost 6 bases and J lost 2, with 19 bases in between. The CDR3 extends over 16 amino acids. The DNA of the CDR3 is TGTGCCAGCAGCCCGGGGACACGGACGTTTCAAGAGACCCAGTACTTC. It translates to CASSPGTRTFQETQYF.

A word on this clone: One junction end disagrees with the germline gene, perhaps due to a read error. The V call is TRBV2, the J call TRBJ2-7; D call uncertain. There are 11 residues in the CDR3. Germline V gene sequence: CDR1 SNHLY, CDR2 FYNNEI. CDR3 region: CATSESVEQYF. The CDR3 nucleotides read TGTGCCACCAGTGAGTCCGTGGAGCAGTACTTC.

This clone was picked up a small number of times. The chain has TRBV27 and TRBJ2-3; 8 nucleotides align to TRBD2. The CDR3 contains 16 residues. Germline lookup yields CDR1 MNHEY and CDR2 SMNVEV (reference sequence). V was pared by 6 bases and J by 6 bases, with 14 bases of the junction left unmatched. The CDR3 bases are TGTGCCAGCAGCCCAGACACCGGGACTAGGGTGGATACGCAGTATTTT. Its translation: CASSPDTGTRVDTQYF.

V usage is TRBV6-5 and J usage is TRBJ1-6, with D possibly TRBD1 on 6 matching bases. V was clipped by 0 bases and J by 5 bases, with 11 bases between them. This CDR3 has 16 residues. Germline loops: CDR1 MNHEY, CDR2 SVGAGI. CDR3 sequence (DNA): TGTGCCAGCAGTTACTCCGCAGGGGCAGATAATTCACCCCTCCACTTT. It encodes CASSYSAGADNSPLHF.

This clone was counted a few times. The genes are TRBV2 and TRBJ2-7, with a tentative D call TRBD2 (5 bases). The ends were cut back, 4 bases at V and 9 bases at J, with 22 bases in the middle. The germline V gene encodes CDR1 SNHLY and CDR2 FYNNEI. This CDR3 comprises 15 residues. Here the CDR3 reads CASSAAGGPNLGQYF. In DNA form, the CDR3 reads TGTGCCAGCAGTGCGGCAGGCGGGCCTAACCTCGGGCAGTACTTC.